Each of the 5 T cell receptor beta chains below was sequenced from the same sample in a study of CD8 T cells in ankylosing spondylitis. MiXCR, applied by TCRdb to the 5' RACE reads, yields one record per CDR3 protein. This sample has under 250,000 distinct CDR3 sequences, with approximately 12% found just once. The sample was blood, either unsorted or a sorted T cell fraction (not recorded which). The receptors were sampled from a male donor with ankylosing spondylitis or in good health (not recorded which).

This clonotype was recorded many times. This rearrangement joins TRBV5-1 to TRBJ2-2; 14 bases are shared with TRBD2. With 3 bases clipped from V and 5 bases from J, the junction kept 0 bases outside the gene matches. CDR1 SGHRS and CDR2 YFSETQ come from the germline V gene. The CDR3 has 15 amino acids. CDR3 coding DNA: TGCGCCAGCAGCTGGACTAGCGGGAGGACCGGGGAGCTGTTTTTT. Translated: CASSWTSGRTGELFF.

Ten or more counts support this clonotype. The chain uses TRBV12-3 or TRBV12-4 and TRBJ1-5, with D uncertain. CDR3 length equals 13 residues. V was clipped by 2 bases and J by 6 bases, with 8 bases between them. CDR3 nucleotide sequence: TGTGCCAGCAGTTTATCAGATGGTCAGCCCCAGCATTTT. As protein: CASSLSDGQPQHF.

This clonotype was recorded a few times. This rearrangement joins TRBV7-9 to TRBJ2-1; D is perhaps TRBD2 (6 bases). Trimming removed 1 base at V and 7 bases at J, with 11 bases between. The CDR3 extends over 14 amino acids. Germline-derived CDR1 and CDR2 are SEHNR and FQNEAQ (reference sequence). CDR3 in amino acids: CASSLEGTANEQFF. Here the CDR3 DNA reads TGTGCCAGCAGCTTAGAAGGGACTGCAAATGAGCAGTTCTTC.

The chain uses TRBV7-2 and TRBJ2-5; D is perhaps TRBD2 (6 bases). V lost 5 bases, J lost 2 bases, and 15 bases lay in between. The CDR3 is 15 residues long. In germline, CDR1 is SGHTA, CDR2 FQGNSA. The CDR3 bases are TGTGCCAGCAGCCCTCTTGCGGGGAGGCAAGAGACCCAGTACTTC. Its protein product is CASSPLAGRQETQYF.

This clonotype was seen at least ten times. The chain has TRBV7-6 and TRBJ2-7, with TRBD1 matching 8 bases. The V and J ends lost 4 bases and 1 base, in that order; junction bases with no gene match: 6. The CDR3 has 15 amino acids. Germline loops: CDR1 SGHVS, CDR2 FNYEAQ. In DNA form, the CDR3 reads TGTGCCAGCAGCTCACTGGACAGGGCGTCCTACGAGCAGTACTTC. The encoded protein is CASSSLDRASYEQYF.